The 21 T cell receptor beta chains below were found in one sample sequenced in a study of blood T cell repertoires in COVID-19. Some clones are missing from TCRdb's copy, which holds only in-frame ones; the method was immunoSEQ multiplex PCR. The sample carries some 160,000 clones, around four fifths recorded once. The sequencing input was peripheral blood. The receptors were gathered from a woman of 80 years or more with COVID-19, enrolled during active disease.

This chain connects TRBV28 to TRBJ1-6, with D uncertain. CDR1 and CDR2 (germline): MDHEN, SYDVKM. V was pared by 7 bases and J by 13 bases, with 14 bases between. This CDR3 region has 12 residues. CDR3 in amino acids: CASNLNRDPLHF. CDR3 DNA sequence: TGTGCCAGCAATCTCAACCGGGATCCCCTCCACTTT.

This rearrangement joins TRBV2 to TRBJ2-1; D is possibly TRBD2 (5 bases). Trimming removed 3 bases at V and 7 bases at J, with 13 bases between. The CDR3 extends over 14 amino acids. Germline V gives CDR1 SNHLY, CDR2 FYNNEI. CDR3 in amino acids: CASSEAGLYNEQFF. The CDR3 DNA reads as TGTGCCAGCAGTGAGGCAGGACTTTATAATGAGCAGTTCTTC.

The CDR3 region is CASSIGTPSNQPQHF. DNA for the CDR3: TGTGCCAGCAGCATCGGGACACCCAGCAATCAGCCCCAGCATTTT. This chain uses TRBV6-6 with TRBJ1-5; a possible D gene is TRBD1 (6 bases). Germline-derived CDR1 and CDR2 are MNHNY and SVGAGI (reference sequence). V gave up 6 bases and J gave up 1 base, with 13 bases separating them. The CDR3 loop spans 15 amino acids.

The chain links TRBV5-1 to TRBJ2-7; 7 nucleotides match TRBD1. Trimming at V came to 1 base and at J to 3 bases, leaving 4 bases not matched to a gene. CDR1 is SGHRS and CDR2 is YFSETQ in the germline V gene. The CDR3 has 14 amino acids. The CDR3 bases are TGCGCCAGCAGCTTGTTGGGACAGTTCTACGAGCAGTACTTC. Amino acids: CASSLLGQFYEQYF.

The sample holds a few counts of this clone. The rearrangement uses TRBV5-6 and TRBJ1-2; 7 bases align to TRBD1. This CDR3 is 14 amino acids long. Looked up from germline, CDR1 is SGHDT and CDR2 is YYEEEE. Trimming removed 5 bases from V and 4 bases from J; junction bases left unmatched: 8. The CDR3 here is CASSEGTVAYGYTF. As DNA, the CDR3 is TGTGCCAGCAGTGAGGGGACAGTAGCCTATGGCTACACCTTC.

The rearrangement uses TRBV3-1 (or the pseudogene TRBV3-2) and TRBJ1-1; D might be TRBD1 (5 bases). The V gene lost 7 bases and the J gene lost 0 bases, with 12 bases spanning the gap. Per germline, CDR1 LGHDT and CDR2 YNNKEL (reference sequence). The CDR3 runs to 14 residues. Written as DNA, the CDR3 is TGTGCCAGCACAGGGTCCCATTTGAACACTGAAGCTTTCTTT. Translation: CASTGSHLNTEAFF.

In its sample, this clone was seen once. The J gene is TRBJ2-7, the V gene TRBV7-2; 9 bases agree with TRBD2. V dropped 4 bases and J dropped 3; count of bases not matched to a gene: 10. In germline, CDR1 is SGHTA, CDR2 FQGNSA. The CDR3 is 16 amino acids. DNA for the CDR3: TGTGCCAGCAGCTCCAAGTCCGGGACTAGCTACTACGAGCAGTACTTC. As protein: CASSSKSGTSYYEQYF.

This clone was counted between two and nine times. This chain connects TRBV9 to TRBJ2-7; 7 bases are a match to TRBD2. This CDR3 is 15 amino acids long. Unmatched junction bases numbered 3, after V lost 0 bases and J lost 0 bases. Per germline, CDR1 SGDLS and CDR2 YYNGEE. The CDR3 protein is CASSVASGLSYEQYF. The CDR3 DNA sequence: TGTGCCAGCAGCGTAGCTAGCGGTCTCTCCTACGAGCAGTACTTC.

The chain recombines TRBV28 with TRBJ1-2, with D unclear. Trimming cost V 8 bases and J 8 bases, with 15 bases left between them. The CDR3 is 12 residues long. Germline CDR1 reads MDHEN; CDR2 reads SYDVKM. CDR3 in amino acids: CASGRILYGYTF. Here the CDR3 DNA reads TGTGCCAGCGGGCGTATACTGTACGGCTACACCTTC.

The chain recombines TRBV7-2 with TRBJ2-3, with 10 bases matching TRBD2. The CDR3 sequence is 17 residues long. Trimming at V came to 4 bases and at J to 1 base, leaving 8 bases not matched to a gene. Germline assignment: CDR1 SGHTA and CDR2 FQGNSA. CDR3 nucleotide sequence: TGTGCCAGCAGCTGGACCACTAGCGGGATCCGCACAGATACGCAGTATTTT. It is translated as CASSWTTSGIRTDTQYF.

This clone has just a few counts. This chain connects TRBV5-1 to TRBJ1-2; TRBD1 matches at 9 bases. The CDR3 is 16 residues long. Germline CDR1 is SGHRS and CDR2 is YFSETQ. V shed 1 base, J shed 4 bases, and the junction held 8 bases outside the gene matches. The CDR3 DNA reads TGCGCCAGCAGCTTGCAGACAGGGGGGACCCTCTATGGCTACACCTTC. It is translated as CASSLQTGGTLYGYTF.

V gene TRBV27 combines with J gene TRBJ1-1; the match to TRBD1 covers 7 bases. The CDR3 spans 15 residues. Germline CDR1 is MNHEY and CDR2 is SMNVEV (reference sequence). The junction had 11 bases not matched to a gene; V was cut back by 5 bases and J by 5 bases. CDR3 sequence (DNA): TGTGCCAGCAGTCGGGACAGAATAGCGTGGACTGAAGCTTTCTTT. Translation: CASSRDRIAWTEAFF.

The V call is TRBV5-4, the J call TRBJ2-7, with TRBD2 as a possible D gene (6 bases). CDR3 length equals 15 residues. Germline V gene data show CDR1 as SGHNT and CDR2 as YYREEE (reference sequence). The V end was cut by 5 bases, the J end by 7 bases, with 22 bases between. DNA for the CDR3: TGTGCCAGCAGAGAGAGCCGGGACCTAGGGAGGGAGCAGTACTTC. It encodes CASRESRDLGREQYF.

V gene TRBV3-1 (or the pseudogene TRBV3-2) combines with J gene TRBJ1-1, with D tentatively TRBD1 (6 bases). Germline values: CDR1 LGHDT, CDR2 YNNKEL (reference sequence). V dropped 4 bases and J dropped 1 base, with 7 bases sitting between them. This CDR3 spans 13 amino acids. Written as DNA, the CDR3 is TGTGCCAGCAGCCTCAGGGGGAACACTGAAGCTTTCTTT. Protein sequence: CASSLRGNTEAFF.

V gene TRBV9 combines with J gene TRBJ2-5; maybe TRBD1 (6 bases). V was pared by 0 bases and J by 9 bases, with 12 bases between. Germline CDR1 reads SGDLS; CDR2 reads YYNGEE. The CDR3 has 13 residues. CDR3 protein: CASSVDQGTSQYF. The DNA of the CDR3 is TGTGCCAGCAGCGTAGATCAGGGGACGTCCCAGTACTTC.

The chain has TRBV7-9 and TRBJ1-1; D is possibly TRBD1 (5 bases). V was cut by 1 base and J by 10 bases, with 10 bases left in between. Germline V gene sequence: CDR1 SEHNR, CDR2 FQNEAQ (reference sequence). The CDR3 has 12 residues. The CDR3 bases are TGTGCCAGCAGCTTAGTTGACAGAGCAGCTTTCTTT. This gives the protein CASSLVDRAAFF.

The chain combines TRBV5-1 with TRBJ2-1, with 12 nucleotides matching TRBD2. CDR3 size: 16 residues. The germline V gene encodes CDR1 SGHRS and CDR2 YFSETQ. J lost 0 bases, V lost 9 bases, and 7 bases had no gene match. CDR3 DNA sequence: TGCGCCACAACTCTAGCGGGAGGGGGCTCCTACAATGAGCAGTTCTTC. It codes for CATTLAGGGSYNEQFF. Supplemented by reference TRBV5-1 and TRBJ2-1, the full variable domain reads KAGVTQTPRYLIKTRGQQVTLSCSPISGHRSVSWYQQTPGQGLQFLFEYFSETQRNKGNFPGRFSGRQFSNSRSEMNVSTLELGDSALYLCATTLAGGGSYNEQFFGPGTRLTVL.

This clone was counted a few times. V and J are TRBV28 and TRBJ2-3; 7 bases line up with TRBD2. V was pared by 6 bases and J by 1 base, with 7 bases of the junction left unmatched. The CDR3 runs 15 residues. Per germline, CDR1 MDHEN and CDR2 SYDVKM. This chain's CDR3 is CASSPASGRTDTQYF. Written as DNA, the CDR3 is TGTGCCAGCAGCCCAGCTAGCGGACGCACAGATACGCAGTATTTT.

The genes are TRBV7-5 and TRBJ2-1; no check of the table's D call, TRBD2, against the DNA was made. TRBV7-5 is a pseudogene segment. There are 16 residues in the CDR3. CDR3 amino acids: CARSRPTSGGGNEQFF. CDR3 in DNA: TGTGCCAGAAGCCGCCCGACTAGCGGGGGTGGAAATGAGCAGTTCTTC.

The chain carries TRBV18 and TRBJ1-2; 7 bases map to TRBD1. The CDR3 is 15 residues long. V dropped 2 bases and J dropped 4; count of bases not matched to a gene: 7. Germline CDR1 reads KGHSH; CDR2 reads LQKENI. The CDR3 DNA reads TGTGCCAGCTCACCAGGACAGGCGTCGCTCTATGGCTACACCTTC. It encodes CASSPGQASLYGYTF.

This rearrangement joins TRBV28 to TRBJ2-1; 10 bases map to TRBD2. CDR3 length equals 15 residues. Germline V gene sequence: CDR1 MDHEN, CDR2 SYDVKM. V lost 8 bases and J lost 8; bases outside the gene matches: 12. The DNA for the CDR3 is TGTGCCAGCTACAACCGGGCTAGCGGGAGCGATGAGCAGTTCTTC. Translated: CASYNRASGSDEQFF.